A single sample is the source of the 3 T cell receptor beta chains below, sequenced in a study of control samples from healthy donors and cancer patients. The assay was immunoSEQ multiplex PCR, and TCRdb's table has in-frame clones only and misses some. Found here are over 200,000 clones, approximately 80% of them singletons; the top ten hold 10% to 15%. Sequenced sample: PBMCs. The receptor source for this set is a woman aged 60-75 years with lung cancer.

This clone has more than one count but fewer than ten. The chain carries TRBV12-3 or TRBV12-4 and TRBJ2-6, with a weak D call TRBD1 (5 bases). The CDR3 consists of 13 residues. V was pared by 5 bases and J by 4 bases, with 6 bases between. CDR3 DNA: TGTGCCAGCAGTCACAGGGGGGCCAACGTCCTGACTTTC. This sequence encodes CASSHRGANVLTF.

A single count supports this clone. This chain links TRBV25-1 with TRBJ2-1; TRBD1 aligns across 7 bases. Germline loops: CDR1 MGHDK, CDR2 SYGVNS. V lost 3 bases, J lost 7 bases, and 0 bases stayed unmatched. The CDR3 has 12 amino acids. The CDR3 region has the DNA TGTGCCAGCAGTGAGACAGGGAATGAGCAGTTCTTC. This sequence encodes CASSETGNEQFF.

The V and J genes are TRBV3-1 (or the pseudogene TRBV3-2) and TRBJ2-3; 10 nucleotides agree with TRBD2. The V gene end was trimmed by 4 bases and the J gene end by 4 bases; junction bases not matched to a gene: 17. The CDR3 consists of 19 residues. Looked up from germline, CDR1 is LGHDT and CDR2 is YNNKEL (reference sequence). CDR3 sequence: CASSLWVGDLAGVADTQYF. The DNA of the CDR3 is TGTGCCAGCAGCCTTTGGGTCGGTGACCTAGCGGGAGTGGCAGATACGCAGTATTTT.